A single sample gave rise to the 27 T cell receptor beta chains below, sequenced in a study of Graves' ophthalmopathy and Graves' hyperthyroidism. The TCR beta CDR3 regions underwent amplification from RNA transcripts. The authors performed first-round RT-PCR with HTBI primers and then a second-round multiplex PCR. TCRdb independently ran MiXCR on the multiplex PCR reads; one entry per CDR3 protein. The profile covers just over 600,000 distinct CDR3 sequences, with about 20% appearing a single time and approximately 7% taken by the ten largest. The sequenced sample consisted of peripheral blood. These receptors all come from a woman younger than 35 with stable Graves' hyperthyroidism. Some clones in this sample may be carry-over from other donors' samples.

This clonotype was detected ten times or more. The CDR3 DNA sequence: TGCGCCAGCAGCATACTAGCGGGTTCCCCCTACGAGCAGTACTTC. Translation gives CASSILAGSPYEQYF. This chain uses TRBV5-1 with TRBJ2-7; 9 bases map to TRBD2. Germline CDR1 is SGHRS and CDR2 is YFSETQ. V dropped 4 bases and J dropped 2; count of bases not matched to a gene: 7. The CDR3 sequence is 15 residues long.

The V gene is TRBV12-3 or TRBV12-4, the J gene TRBJ2-5; possibly TRBD1 for D (6 bases). The CDR3 runs 15 residues. Trimming removed 7 bases from V and 3 bases from J, with 18 bases in between. The CDR3 here is CASTLAQGLEETQYF. The CDR3 nucleotides are TGTGCCAGCACCTTAGCTCAGGGGTTGGAAGAGACCCAGTACTTC.

This clonotype showed up many times. The chain is built from TRBV20-1 and TRBJ1-2, with D unclear. V was clipped by 5 bases and J by 2 bases, with 9 bases between them. The V gene's germline CDR1 is DFQATT and CDR2 SNEGSKA (reference sequence). This CDR3 region has 12 residues. The CDR3 DNA reads TGCAGTGCTTTGCGGGGAAACTATGGCTACACCTTC. Amino acid sequence: CSALRGNYGYTF.

The sample holds many counts of this clonotype. The rearrangement links TRBV29-1 to TRBJ2-5, with 10 bases aligning to TRBD2. Germline CDR1 SQVTM, CDR2 ANQGSEA. This CDR3 region has 16 residues. J was trimmed by 4 bases and V by 1 base; bases with no gene match: 9. The CDR3 DNA is TGCAGCGTTGAAGGCGTGGAGCGGGGGGGCAGAGAGACCCAGTACTTC. Its protein is CSVEGVERGGRETQYF.

The V call is TRBV20-1, the J call TRBJ2-2, with 8 nucleotides matching TRBD1. Germline lookup yields CDR1 DFQATT and CDR2 SNEGSKA (reference sequence). The CDR3 spans 16 residues. V shed 1 base, J shed 7 bases, and the junction held 11 bases outside the gene matches. The DNA for the CDR3 is TGCAGTGCTAGAGCAGGGGGCACTAGTAGAGGCGGGGAGCTGTTTTTT. It yields the protein CSARAGGTSRGGELFF.

Points on this clonotype: Just one base apart from a much larger clone, this may be a read error. The chain joins TRBV20-1 to TRBJ2-7, with D perhaps TRBD2 (6 bases). V was shortened by 4 bases and J by 12 bases, with 19 bases between the two germline ends. Germline values: CDR1 DFQATT, CDR2 SNEGSKA (reference sequence). The CDR3 covers 12 residues. CDR3 in amino acids: CSAIDNPGTLYF. The DNA of the CDR3 is TGCAGTGCTATAGATAACCCAGGGACTTTGTACTTC.

This clonotype has ten or more counts. The V call is TRBV29-1, the J call TRBJ1-1; D remains ambiguous. The CDR3 is 14 amino acids. Germline V gives CDR1 SQVTM, CDR2 ANQGSEA. V gave up 2 bases and J gave up 1 base, with 11 bases separating them. The CDR3 DNA reads TGCAGCGTTGAAAATCGGGTGGCGAACACTGAAGCTTTCTTT. This encodes CSVENRVANTEAFF.

About this clonotype: The junction shows a germline mismatch at one end, possibly a read error. The gene calls are TRBV19 and TRBJ1-1; D gene uncertain. Looked up from germline, CDR1 is LNHDA and CDR2 is SQIVND (reference sequence). The CDR3 runs 14 residues. The CDR3 sequence is CASSNGLRNTEACF. CDR3 DNA sequence: TGCGCCAGTAGTAACGGGTTACGGAACACTGAAGCTTGCTTT.

This clonotype was seen ten or more times. The chain carries TRBV6-1 and TRBJ2-7, with 9 bases identical to TRBD1. The CDR3 runs to 14 residues. Per germline, CDR1 MNHNS and CDR2 SASEGT. The trim removed 6 bases at V and 2 bases at J, leaving 5 bases unmatched. The CDR3 reads CASSTGTGTYEQYF. DNA for the CDR3: TGTGCCAGCAGCACCGGGACAGGGACCTACGAGCAGTACTTC.

This clonotype was counted only a few times. The CDR3 region is CASSHTRTSPYEQYF. The CDR3 nucleotides read TGTGCCAGCAGTCACACGCGGACTAGCCCCTACGAGCAGTACTTC. The chain uses TRBV7-2 and TRBJ2-7; 8 positions agree with TRBD2. The trim removed 6 bases at V and 2 bases at J, leaving 9 bases unmatched. In germline, CDR1 is SGHTA, CDR2 FQGNSA. This CDR3 contains 15 residues.

The chain employs TRBV20-1 and TRBJ2-5; TRBD1 is a possible D gene (6 bases). The CDR3 totals 14 residues. Germline lookup yields CDR1 DFQATT and CDR2 SNEGSKA (reference sequence). V dropped 3 bases and J dropped 2 bases, with 13 bases sitting between them. CDR3 nucleotide sequence: TGCAGTGCTAGTTACAGGGCTGCACAAGAGACCCAGTACTTC. Translating gives CSASYRAAQETQYF.

This clonotype appeared many times. This sequence joins TRBV6-5 and TRBJ1-1; weak D call: TRBD1 (6 bases). The CDR3 is 16 amino acids. V lost 1 base and J lost 1, with 13 bases in between. Germline lookup yields CDR1 MNHEY and CDR2 SVGAGI. The CDR3 DNA reads TGTGCCAGCAGTTACTACCCACAGGGAAAGAACACTGAAGCTTTCTTT. Amino acid sequence: CASSYYPQGKNTEAFF.

This clonotype was detected ten times or more. The chain links TRBV11-2 to TRBJ1-1, with 7 bases that match TRBD1. V dropped 5 bases and J dropped 2; count of bases not matched to a gene: 11. There are 16 residues in the CDR3. Germline values: CDR1 SGHAT, CDR2 FQNNGV. Here the CDR3 reads CASSPQLTGINTEAFF. The CDR3 DNA reads as TGTGCCAGCAGCCCACAACTGACAGGGATAAACACTGAAGCTTTCTTT.

The chain is built from TRBV6-1 and TRBJ2-5; D is unresolved. The length of the CDR3 is 12 residues. Germline loops: CDR1 MNHNS, CDR2 SASEGT. The V gene lost 5 bases and the J gene lost 3 bases, with 7 bases spanning the gap. CDR3 amino acids: CASSRAKETQYF. The CDR3 DNA follows: TGTGCCAGCAGTCGAGCCAAAGAGACCCAGTACTTC.

This clonotype was counted many times. The V gene is TRBV12-3 or TRBV12-4, the J gene TRBJ1-1, with unresolved D. The CDR3 contains 15 residues. The germline V and J ends were trimmed by 2 bases and 2 bases, with 12 bases remaining between them. CDR3 protein: CASSLRVQPNTEAFF. The CDR3 region has the DNA TGTGCCAGCAGTTTAAGGGTACAGCCTAACACTGAAGCTTTCTTT.

The chain employs TRBV30 and TRBJ2-5; unclear D gene. The germline CDR1 and CDR2 sequences are GTSNPN and SVGIG (reference sequence). Deletions cut 0 bases from V and 0 bases from J, with 8 bases between. This CDR3 is 14 amino acids long. The CDR3 bases are TGTGCCTGGAGTGTACTCTTGTACCAAGAGACCCAGTACTTC. It specifies CAWSVLLYQETQYF. The full variable domain, its missing parts supplied by reference TRBV30 and TRBJ2-5, is SQTIHQWPATLVQPVGSPLSLECTVEGTSNPNLYWYRQAAGRGLQLLFYSVGIGQISSEVPQNLSASRPQDRQFILSSKKLLLSDSGFYLCAWSVLLYQETQYFGPGTRLLVL.

The J gene is TRBJ1-6, the V gene TRBV6-5; TRBD1 agrees at 8 bases. Germline trimming cut 0 bases from V and 5 bases from J; bases unmatched to any gene: 6. Germline CDR1 is MNHEY and CDR2 is SVGAGI. The CDR3 is 17 residues long. The CDR3 region is CASSYSSDRGNNSPLHF. CDR3 nucleotide sequence: TGTGCCAGCAGTTACTCGAGCGACAGGGGCAATAATTCACCCCTCCACTTT.

This clonotype has at least ten counts. This chain links TRBV18 with TRBJ2-7; TRBD1 matches 9 bases. CDR1 KGHSH and CDR2 LQKENI come from the germline V gene. The CDR3 runs 14 residues. Unmatched junction bases numbered 3, after V lost 3 bases and J lost 3 bases. The CDR3 region is CASSPGDRDYEQYF. In DNA, the CDR3 is TGTGCCAGCTCACCCGGGGACAGGGACTACGAGCAGTACTTC.

This clonotype was seen at least ten times. The chain recombines TRBV12-3 or TRBV12-4 with TRBJ2-7; 8 bases align to TRBD1. J lost 5 bases, V lost 7 bases, and 10 bases had no gene match. The CDR3 loop spans 14 amino acids. CDR3 amino acids: CASTPTGEIHEQYF. The CDR3 region has the DNA TGTGCCAGCACCCCGACAGGGGAAATCCACGAGCAGTACTTC.

At least ten counts were recorded for this clonotype. At one end the junction does not follow the germline gene, possibly because of a read error. This chain uses TRBV6-1 with TRBJ1-1; D gene ambiguous. CDR1 and CDR2 from the germline V gene are MNHNS and SASEGT. The CDR3 contains 12 residues. CDR3 in DNA: TGCGCCAGCAGGCCGAGTCACACTGAAGCTTTCTTT. This sequence encodes CASRPSHTEAFF.

This clonotype was counted at least ten times. The chain carries TRBV18 and TRBJ1-5, with 9 bases identical to TRBD1. The V segment lost 2 bases and the J segment 7 bases; nucleotides outside the gene matches: 6. Germline V CDR1 and CDR2: KGHSH, LQKENI. CDR3 length: 15 residues. The CDR3 spells CASSPDWDRAQPQHF. CDR3 nucleotide sequence: TGTGCCAGCTCACCAGATTGGGACAGGGCACAGCCCCAGCATTTT.

The sample holds a few counts of this clonotype. The V call is TRBV12-3 or TRBV12-4, the J call TRBJ1-1; 8 bases agree with TRBD1. The CDR3 spans 16 residues. J lost 4 bases, V lost 2 bases, and 9 bases had no gene match. CDR3 DNA: TGTGCCAGCAGTTTAAGGTTCGGGACAGGTATCACTGAAGCTTTCTTT. Translation gives CASSLRFGTGITEAFF.

This chain connects TRBV15 to TRBJ2-7, with D perhaps matching TRBD2 (5 bases). The CDR3 has 12 amino acids. CDR1 and CDR2 (germline): LNHNV, YYDKDF (reference sequence). V lost 5 bases and J lost 6, with 11 bases in between. CDR3 DNA sequence: TGTGCCACCAGCCGAGGAGGCGTCGAGCAGTACTTC. Protein sequence: CATSRGGVEQYF.

The sample holds many counts of this clonotype. This chain joins TRBV11-2 and TRBJ2-5, with TRBD1 identical over 10 bases. CDR3 length equals 15 residues. Germline CDR1 SGHAT, CDR2 FQNNGV. Losses at the gene ends were 2 bases for V and 5 bases for J; bases not matched to a gene: 5. CDR3 DNA sequence: TGTGCCAGCAGCTTAAGGACAGGGGGGTGGGAGACCCAGTACTTC. This sequence encodes CASSLRTGGWETQYF.

The table lists this clonotype with many counts. The chain combines TRBV2 with TRBJ2-7; 10 bases fit TRBD2. With V trimmed by 7 bases and J by 4 bases, 7 bases remained unmatched. Germline loops: CDR1 SNHLY, CDR2 FYNNEI. The CDR3 totals 14 residues. The CDR3 loop reads CASTWTSGRYEQYF. The CDR3 region has the DNA TGTGCCAGCACTTGGACTAGCGGACGTTACGAGCAGTACTTC.

This clonotype occurred many times. The chain combines TRBV5-1 with TRBJ2-5; 7 positions match TRBD1. The CDR3 contains 16 residues. Germline-derived CDR1 and CDR2 are SGHRS and YFSETQ. Trimming removed 2 bases from V and 6 bases from J; junction bases left unmatched: 13. The CDR3 DNA reads TGCGCCAGCAGCTTCCGACAGGGTGGGGCTGTGAAGACCCAGTACTTC. Protein: CASSFRQGGAVKTQYF.

The chain links TRBV20-1 to TRBJ2-7; 8 nucleotides match TRBD1. CDR3 length equals 13 residues. The ends lost 5 bases at V and 1 base at J; junction bases unmatched: 4. CDR1 DFQATT and CDR2 SNEGSKA come from the germline V gene (reference sequence). The CDR3 is CSAHNRGSYEQYF. The CDR3, as DNA: TGCAGTGCTCACAACAGGGGGTCCTACGAGCAGTACTTC.